This TCR beta chain was sequenced during a study of CD8+CD57+ T cells in acquired aplastic anemia. Comments on this clonotype: Antigen: not known.

Patients included in sequencing had previously demonstrated CD8+CD57+ cell expansion by flow cytometry. Diagnosis of severe acquired aplastic anemia applied to all patients. Notes on the study in general: Any difference that existed in CD8+ Simpson's diversity between patients and controls was not significant. Patients and controls turned out to have around 29 CD8+ CDR3 sequences in common.

Genomic DNA, the template, was used for profiling of the TCR beta VDJ and CDR3. From the reads, TCRdb called clonotypes with MiXCR, one entry per CDR3 protein. The table includes hundreds of thousands of distinct CDR3 sequences, about a third detected once. Sample: sorted CD4+, CD8+, or CD8+CD57+ T cells (not recorded which) from PBMCs. The source of this sequence is a human donor with aplastic anemia.

CDR3 in amino acids: CASKSGVPRNQQYF. The CDR3 region has the DNA TGTGCCAGCAAATCGGGGGTCCCCCGTAACCAGCAGTACTTC. The chain employs TRBV24-1 and TRBJ2-7, with D tentatively TRBD2 (6 bases). Per the germline V gene, CDR1 is KGHDR and CDR2 is SFDVKD. V shed 11 bases and J shed 8 bases, with 24 bases lying between them. The CDR3 is 14 residues long.